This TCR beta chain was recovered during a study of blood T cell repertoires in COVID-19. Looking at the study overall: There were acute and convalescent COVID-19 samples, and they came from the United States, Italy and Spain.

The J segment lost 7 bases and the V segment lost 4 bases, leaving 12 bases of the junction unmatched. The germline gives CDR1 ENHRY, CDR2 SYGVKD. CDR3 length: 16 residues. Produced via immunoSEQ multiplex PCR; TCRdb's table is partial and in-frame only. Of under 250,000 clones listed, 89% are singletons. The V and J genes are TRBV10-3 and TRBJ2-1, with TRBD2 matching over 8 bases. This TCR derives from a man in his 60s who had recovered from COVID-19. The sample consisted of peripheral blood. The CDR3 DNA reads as TGTGCCATCAGTGGCGTCCGAGCGGGAGACAGGAATGAGCAGTTCTTC. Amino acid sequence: CAISGVRAGDRNEQFF.